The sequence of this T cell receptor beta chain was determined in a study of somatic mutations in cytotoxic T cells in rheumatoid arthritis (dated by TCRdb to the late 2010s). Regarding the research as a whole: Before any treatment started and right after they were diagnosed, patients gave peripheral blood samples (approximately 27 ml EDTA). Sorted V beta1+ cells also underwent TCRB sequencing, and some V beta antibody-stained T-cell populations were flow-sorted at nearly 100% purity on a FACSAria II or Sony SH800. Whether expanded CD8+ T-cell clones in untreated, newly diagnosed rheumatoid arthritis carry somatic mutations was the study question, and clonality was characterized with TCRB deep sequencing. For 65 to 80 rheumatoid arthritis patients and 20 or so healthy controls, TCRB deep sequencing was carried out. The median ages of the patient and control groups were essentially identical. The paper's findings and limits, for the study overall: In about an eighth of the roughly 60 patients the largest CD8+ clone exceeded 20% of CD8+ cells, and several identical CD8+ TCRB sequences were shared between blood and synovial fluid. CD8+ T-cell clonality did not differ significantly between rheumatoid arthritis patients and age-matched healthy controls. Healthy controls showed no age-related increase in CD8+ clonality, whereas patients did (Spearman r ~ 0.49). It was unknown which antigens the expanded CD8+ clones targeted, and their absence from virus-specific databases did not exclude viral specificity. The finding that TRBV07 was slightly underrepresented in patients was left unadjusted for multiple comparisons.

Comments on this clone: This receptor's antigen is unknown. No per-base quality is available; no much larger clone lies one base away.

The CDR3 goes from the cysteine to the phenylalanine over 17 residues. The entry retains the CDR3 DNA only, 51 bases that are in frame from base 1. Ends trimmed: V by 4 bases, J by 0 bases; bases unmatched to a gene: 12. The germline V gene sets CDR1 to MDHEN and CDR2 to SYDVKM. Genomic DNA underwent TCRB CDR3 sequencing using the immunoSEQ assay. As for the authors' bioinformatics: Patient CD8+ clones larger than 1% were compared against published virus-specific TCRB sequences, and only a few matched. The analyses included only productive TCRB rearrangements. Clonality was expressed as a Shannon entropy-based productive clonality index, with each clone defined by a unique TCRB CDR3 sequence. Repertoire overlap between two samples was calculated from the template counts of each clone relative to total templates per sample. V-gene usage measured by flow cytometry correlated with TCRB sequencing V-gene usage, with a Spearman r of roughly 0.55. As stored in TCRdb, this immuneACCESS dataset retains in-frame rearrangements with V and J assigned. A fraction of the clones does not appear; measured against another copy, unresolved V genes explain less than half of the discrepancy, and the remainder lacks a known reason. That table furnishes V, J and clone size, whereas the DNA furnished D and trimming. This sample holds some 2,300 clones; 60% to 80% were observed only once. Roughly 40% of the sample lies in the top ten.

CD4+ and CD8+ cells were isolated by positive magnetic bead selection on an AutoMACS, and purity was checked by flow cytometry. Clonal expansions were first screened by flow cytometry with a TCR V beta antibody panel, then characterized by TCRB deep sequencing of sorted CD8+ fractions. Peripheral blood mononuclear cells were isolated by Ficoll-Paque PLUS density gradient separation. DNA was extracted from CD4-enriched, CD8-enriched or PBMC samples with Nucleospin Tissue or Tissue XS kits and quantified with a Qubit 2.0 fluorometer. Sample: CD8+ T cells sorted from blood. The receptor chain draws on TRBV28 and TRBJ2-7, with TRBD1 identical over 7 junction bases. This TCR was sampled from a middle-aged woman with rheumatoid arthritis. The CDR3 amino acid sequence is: CASSSLIGDRSSYEQYF. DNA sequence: TGTGCCAGCAGTTCACTCATAGGGGACAGAAGCTCCTACGAGCAGTACTTC.